This T cell receptor beta chain comes out of a study of blood T cell repertoires in COVID-19. Overall study: The study drew acute and convalescent COVID-19 samples from the United States, Italy and Spain. The cDNA or gDNA used as material had been derived from T cells, B-cell-depleted T cells, or PBMCs.

V shed 5 bases and J 4 bases; nucleotides not matched to a gene: 10. CDR1 is KGHSH, CDR2 LQKENI, per germline. The CDR3 covers 15 residues. TCRdb's table, derived via immunoSEQ multiplex PCR, lists solely in-frame clones and lacks some. The sample has roughly 280,000 clones; about nine tenths are singletons. Sequencing input: PBMCs or T cells enriched from blood (not recorded which). The rearrangement joins TRBV18 to TRBJ1-2; 7 bases agree with TRBD1. This clonotype originated in an older woman who had recovered from COVID-19. CDR3 region: CASSTTGTSPYGYTF. In nucleotides, the CDR3 is TGTGCCAGCTCAACGACAGGGACTTCCCCCTATGGCTACACCTTC.